One T cell receptor (beta chain) is described in this entry. Its specificity is not known. This PCR relied on a set of 60 Vbeta primers and 13 Jbeta primers. Here immunoSEQ multiplex PCR was the method, and the copy in TCRdb shows in-frame clones only, minus some. The sample holds around 120,000 clones; less than 85% are singletons and the top ten take over 2%. This specimen comes from a study of cytomegalovirus exposure and HLA in healthy donors. Study overall: From donors who were HLA-typed, an early data release held 70 million to 90 million unique TCRs.

The CDR3 length is 15 residues. V lost 0 bases and J 6 bases, leaving 16 bases between the germline ends. Germline-derived CDR1 and CDR2 are SGHDT and YYEEEE. Study-wide findings and caveats: Evidence from a later analysis indicated that most CMV-associated TCR beta chains looked HLA-restricted.

This receptor was identified in a man aged 30 to 39 in good health and CMV-seronegative. The rearrangement links TRBV5-6 to TRBJ2-7, with D hard to call. Input material: PBMCs. The CDR3, as DNA: TGTGCCAGCAGCTTGGGAACTCCTCCAACCTTCGAGCAGTACTTC. It encodes CASSLGTPPTFEQYF.